This note documents a single T cell receptor (beta chain) sequence. The data are from a study of blood T cell repertoires in COVID-19. The germline V gene has CDR1 SGHRS and CDR2 YFSETQ. Deletions cut 0 bases from V and 0 bases from J, with 7 bases between. This CDR3 region has 15 residues. Measured with immunoSEQ multiplex PCR; TCRdb has only the in-frame clones, and not every one. The repertoire holds 90,000 to 100,000 clones, with roughly 89% as singletons. The specimen sequenced was peripheral blood. This TCR was recovered from a human donor in a cohort sampled during active COVID-19. The genes are TRBV5-1 and TRBJ1-3; no clear D. In DNA form, the CDR3 reads TGCGCCAGCAGCTTGGCAATTAGCTCTGGAAACACCATATATTTT. Protein sequence: CASSLAISSGNTIYF.